This paragraph reports one T cell receptor (beta chain). What it binds is unknown. The sample comes from a study of T cell responses to AZD1222 COVID-19 vaccine. Analysis merged second doses at about 4 or about 12 weeks. Study-wide results and limits: Samples come after the peak T cell response, not at day 14. At baseline, seropositivity was found in only six or seven AZD1222 recipients.

V was pared by 7 bases and J by 5 bases, with 15 bases between. The CDR3 length is 13 residues. This table comes from immunoSEQ multiplex PCR, and its TCRdb copy is limited to in-frame clones, with some not included. The data show roughly 190,000 clones, approximately 93% seen once. This specimen was peripheral blood, taken 28 days after the second AZD1222 dose. The chain carries TRBV12-3 or TRBV12-4 and TRBJ2-7; D unclear. The source is an adult who received the AZD1222 COVID-19 vaccine. The CDR3 protein is CASTPPRLHEQYF. CDR3 DNA sequence: TGTGCCAGCACCCCGCCCCGGCTCCACGAGCAGTACTTC.